A single sample is the source of the 28 T cell receptor beta chains below, sequenced in a study of T and B cells in COVID-19 patients. Multiplex PCR with BIOMED2 TRB-A/B primer pools amplified TRB rearrangements. TCRdb re-called the multiplex PCR reads through MiXCR, storing one row per CDR3 protein. The sample records about 15,000 distinct CDR3 sequences, roughly 29% being singletons. TRB was amplified from about 240-490 ng of blood genomic DNA. The sequencing input was blood. These receptors all come from a human donor who had recovered from COVID-19.

The chain combines TRBV20-1 with TRBJ2-3, with unresolved D. Germline assignment: CDR1 DFQATT and CDR2 SNEGSKA (reference sequence). Trimming removed 2 bases from V and 2 bases from J, with 8 bases in between. The CDR3 runs 13 residues. This CDR3 is CSARSEFTDTQYF. DNA for the CDR3: TGCAGTGCTAGATCCGAATTCACAGATACGCAGTATTTT.

The chain joins TRBV20-1 to TRBJ2-7, with TRBD2 identical over 10 bases. V was pared by 4 bases and J by 0 bases, with 6 bases of the junction left unmatched. CDR3 size: 15 residues. In germline, CDR1 is DFQATT, CDR2 SNEGSKA (reference sequence). The CDR3 DNA follows: TGCAGTGCTATTAGCGGGACTAGCGTCTCCTACGAGCAGTACTTC. Residues: CSAISGTSVSYEQYF.

A word on this clonotype: A much bigger clone sits one base away, suggesting this may be a read error. The chain uses TRBV19 and TRBJ1-5; D is possibly TRBD1 (6 bases). This CDR3 is 17 amino acids long. Germline V gives CDR1 LNHDA, CDR2 SQIVND (reference sequence). The germline V and J ends were trimmed by 4 bases and 7 bases, with 23 bases remaining between them. CDR3: CASSKAEVAGVRQPQHF. CDR3 DNA sequence: TGTGCCAGTAGTAAGGCCGAAGTAGCAGGGGTACGACAGCCCCAGCATTTT.

The J gene is TRBJ1-1, the V gene TRBV11-3, with a possible D match to TRBD1 (5 bases). V lost 3 bases to trimming and J lost 2 bases, with 7 bases between them. CDR3 length equals 13 residues. Germline V gene sequence: CDR1 SGHNT, CDR2 YENEEA. The CDR3 bases are TGTGCCAGCAGCTTGACAGAAAACACTGAAGCTTTCTTT. This translates into CASSLTENTEAFF.

This clonotype is judged medium-sized (0.01 to 0.1%). The CDR3 bases are TGTGCCACCAGTGATAAGGACAGGGAGGCTGGGGCCAACGTCCTGACTTTC. The encoded protein is CATSDKDREAGANVLTF. This chain uses TRBV24-1 with TRBJ2-6, with TRBD1 matching 8 bases. Germline CDR1 KGHDR, CDR2 SFDVKD. V was pared by 3 bases and J by 2 bases, with 5 bases of the junction left unmatched. The CDR3 runs to 17 residues.

This clonotype was counted a few times. The chain is built from TRBV12-3 or TRBV12-4 and TRBJ1-1; D gene uncertain. Deletions cut 4 bases from V and 1 base from J, with 19 bases between. This CDR3 region has 17 residues. The CDR3: CASSSSWDGPWNTEAFF. DNA for the CDR3: TGTGCCAGCAGTTCCTCGTGGGATGGGCCGTGGAACACTGAAGCTTTCTTT.

This clonotype was found once. CDR3 sequence (DNA): TGCAGTGCTAGGTCTACTAGCGGGATCAATGAGCAGTTCTTC. Its translation: CSARSTSGINEQFF. The rearrangement joins TRBV20-1 to TRBJ2-1; 10 bases map to TRBD2. Germline loops: CDR1 DFQATT, CDR2 SNEGSKA (reference sequence). J was trimmed by 6 bases and V by 3 bases; bases with no gene match: 5. The CDR3 is 14 residues long.

The V gene is TRBV19, the J gene TRBJ1-5; D remains ambiguous. Germline lookup yields CDR1 LNHDA and CDR2 SQIVND (reference sequence). The V and J ends lost 8 bases and 4 bases respectively, with 15 bases between them. This CDR3 comprises 14 residues. CDR3 nucleotide sequence: TGTGCCAGTGACCCGCCGGGGTATAATCAGCCCCAGCATTTT. Encoded protein: CASDPPGYNQPQHF.

This clonotype showed up just a few times. The chain joins TRBV10-3 to TRBJ1-2, with TRBD1 matching 9 bases. The CDR3 loop spans 14 amino acids. Trimming removed 7 bases from V and 3 bases from J; junction bases left unmatched: 6. Germline CDR1 and CDR2: ENHRY and SYGVKD. The CDR3 bases are TGTGCCATCAACAGACAGGGGGTCGACTATGGCTACACCTTC. It encodes CAINRQGVDYGYTF.

The chain recombines TRBV25-1 with TRBJ1-2, with a possible D match to TRBD1 (6 bases). V was trimmed by 7 bases and J by 4 bases, leaving 13 bases between them. The CDR3 has 13 amino acids. The germline gives CDR1 MGHDK, CDR2 SYGVNS. CDR3 in DNA: TGTGCCAGCACCCCTAGGGGGTCCTATGGCTACACCTTC. Translated: CASTPRGSYGYTF.

This clonotype was observed a few times. This chain joins TRBV15 and TRBJ1-4; TRBD1 is a possible D gene (6 bases). The CDR3 runs 17 residues. Germline lookup yields CDR1 LNHNV and CDR2 YYDKDF (reference sequence). V lost 3 bases and J lost 4, with 18 bases in between. CDR3 sequence (DNA): TGTGCCACCAGCAGTCCAACAGGGAAAAGGGGTAATGAAAAACTGTTTTTT. It specifies CATSSPTGKRGNEKLFF.

This rearrangement joins TRBV5-1 to TRBJ2-7; D ambiguous. The germline V gene encodes CDR1 SGHRS and CDR2 YFSETQ. With 0 bases removed from V and 5 bases from J, the gap between germline ends came to 9 bases. CDR3 size: 13 residues. For the CDR3, the DNA is TGCGCCAGCAGCTTGGGTCAGGTAAACGAGCAGTACTTC. It codes for CASSLGQVNEQYF. The whole variable domain, remainder taken from reference TRBV5-1 and TRBJ2-7, is KAGVTQTPRYLIKTRGQQVTLSCSPISGHRSVSWYQQTPGQGLQFLFEYFSETQRNKGNFPGRFSGRQFSNSRSEMNVSTLELGDSALYLCASSLGQVNEQYFGPGTRLTVT.

This chain connects TRBV5-1 to TRBJ2-7; D uncertain. V lost 6 bases and J 2 bases, leaving 12 bases between the germline ends. Germline CDR1 and CDR2: SGHRS and YFSETQ. The CDR3 has 13 amino acids. The CDR3 loop is CASTPGGAYEQYF. In DNA form, the CDR3 reads TGCGCCAGCACCCCCGGTGGGGCCTACGAGCAGTACTTC.

This clonotype has just a few counts. The rearrangement joins TRBV5-4 to TRBJ1-2; 7 bases fit TRBD1. The CDR3 sequence is 16 residues long. Germline CDR1 and CDR2: SGHNT and YYREEE (reference sequence). Trimming at V came to 4 bases and at J to 4 bases, leaving 13 bases not matched to a gene. The CDR3 nucleotides are TGTGCCAGCAGCCCGGGGGTGGGACAGCAGTTCTATGGCTACACCTTC. Encoded protein: CASSPGVGQQFYGYTF.

The V and J genes are TRBV11-1 and TRBJ2-7, with D perhaps given as TRBD1 or TRBD2 (6 bases each). Trimming shortened V by 1 base and J by 7 bases, and 17 bases separated the two germline ends. CDR1 is SGHAT and CDR2 is FQDESV in the germline V gene (reference sequence). The CDR3 sequence is 15 residues long. In DNA, the CDR3 is TGTGCCAGCAGCTTAGGGGGGGCCCAACGAGCGGAGCAGTACTTC. Translation: CASSLGGAQRAEQYF.

This clonotype counts as medium-sized (0.01 to 0.1%). The genes are TRBV29-1 and TRBJ1-2; the match to TRBD1 covers 9 bases. V was clipped by 6 bases and J by 6 bases; unmatched bases: 8. CDR1 and CDR2 from the germline V gene are SQVTM and ANQGSEA. This CDR3 is built from 13 residues. CDR3 bases: TGCAGCGTGGGGGACAGGGCAAGAGATGGCTACACCTTC. Residues: CSVGDRARDGYTF.

The chain links TRBV11-3 to TRBJ1-6, with D perhaps TRBD1 (6 bases). The V and J ends lost 2 bases and 4 bases respectively, with 9 bases between them. There are 15 residues in the CDR3. CDR1 SGHNT and CDR2 YENEEA come from the germline V gene. The CDR3 sequence: CASSLRTAYNSPLHF. As DNA, the CDR3 is TGTGCCAGCAGCTTAAGGACAGCGTATAATTCACCCCTCCACTTT.

The rearrangement joins TRBV29-1 to TRBJ1-5; 8 bases agree with TRBD1. From germline, CDR1 is SQVTM and CDR2 ANQGSEA. CDR3 length: 13 amino acids. With V trimmed by 6 bases and J by 1 base, 2 bases remained unmatched. The CDR3 reads CSVRTGSNQPQHF. CDR3 in DNA: TGCAGCGTCAGGACAGGGAGCAATCAGCCCCAGCATTTT. The full variable domain, with the rest looked up from reference TRBV29-1 and TRBJ1-5, is SAVISQKPSRDICQRGTSLTIQCQVDSQVTMMFWYRQQPGQSLTLIATANQGSEATYESGFVIDKFPISRPNLTFSTLTVSNMSPEDSSIYLCSVRTGSNQPQHFGDGTRLSIL.

This chain links TRBV5-4 with TRBJ2-7; D may match TRBD1 or TRBD2 (5 bases each). Trimming removed 4 bases at V and 3 bases at J, with 17 bases between. This CDR3 is built from 15 residues. Germline-derived CDR1 and CDR2 are SGHNT and YYREEE (reference sequence). The CDR3 spells CASSIPGPKSYEQYF. The CDR3 DNA reads TGTGCCAGCAGCATCCCGGGACCTAAAAGCTACGAGCAGTACTTC.

By its share, this clonotype is medium-sized. This chain joins TRBV19 and TRBJ2-7; no clear D gene. The CDR3 extends over 14 amino acids. Per the germline V gene, CDR1 is LNHDA and CDR2 is SQIVND (reference sequence). V was trimmed by 1 base and J by 1 base, leaving 8 bases between them. The CDR3 sequence: CASSIVFQSYEQYF. DNA for the CDR3: TGTGCCAGTAGTATAGTGTTCCAGTCCTACGAGCAGTACTTC.

By its share, this clonotype is medium-sized. The chain joins TRBV11-3 to TRBJ2-5; 7 nucleotides align to TRBD2. The V segment lost 4 bases and the J segment 5 bases; nucleotides outside the gene matches: 7. Germline assignment: CDR1 SGHNT and CDR2 YENEEA. The CDR3 length is 14 residues. CDR3 in amino acids: CASSSRGEGETQYF. In nucleotides, the CDR3 is TGTGCCAGCAGCTCCCGGGGGGAGGGGGAGACCCAGTACTTC.

This clonotype turned up a few times. V gene TRBV18 combines with J gene TRBJ1-4; the D gene is possibly TRBD1 (5 bases). V gave up 3 bases and J gave up 8 bases, with 13 bases separating them. The CDR3 has 14 amino acids. Per germline, CDR1 KGHSH and CDR2 LQKENI. The CDR3 protein is CASSPREEWEKLFF. CDR3 nucleotides: TGTGCCAGCTCACCCAGGGAAGAGTGGGAAAAACTGTTTTTT.

The rearrangement joins TRBV4-1 to TRBJ1-6; 10 bases are a match to TRBD1. Per germline, CDR1 MGHRA and CDR2 YSYEKL. There are 16 residues in the CDR3. V was pared by 1 base and J by 7 bases, with 4 bases of the junction left unmatched. The CDR3 sequence: CASSQGDRGGNSPLHF. CDR3 nucleotides: TGCGCCAGCAGCCAAGGGGACAGGGGCGGAAATTCACCCCTCCACTTT.

The chain is built from TRBV10-3 and TRBJ1-5; D is unresolved. The CDR3 has 13 amino acids. The V end lost 5 bases, the J end lost 5 bases, and 10 bases lay between the germline ends. Germline CDR1 and CDR2: ENHRY and SYGVKD. CDR3 sequence (DNA): TGTGCCATCAGTACCCGTCTGGATCAGCCCCAGCATTTT. Its translation is CAISTRLDQPQHF.

To note about this clonotype: A much larger clonotype is one base distant, so this may be a read error. This chain uses TRBV19 with TRBJ2-7, with 9 bases fitting TRBD1. V lost 4 bases, J lost 0 bases, and 4 bases stayed unmatched. The CDR3 contains 15 residues. Germline values: CDR1 LNHDA, CDR2 SQIVND (reference sequence). CDR3 region: CASSRGQGDSYEQYF. In DNA form, the CDR3 reads TGTGCCAGTAGTAGGGGACAGGGAGACTCCTACGAGCAGTACTTC.

There are a few counts of this clonotype. J is TRBJ2-1 and V is TRBV12-3 or TRBV12-4; TRBD1 matches 7 bases. This CDR3 is 15 amino acids long. J lost 5 bases, V lost 2 bases, and 6 bases had no gene match. The CDR3 coding sequence is TGTGCCAGCAGTTTACAGGACAGGTTAGACAATGAGCAGTTCTTC. Encoded protein: CASSLQDRLDNEQFF.

This clonotype has more than one count but fewer than ten. V usage is TRBV30 and J usage is TRBJ1-2; tentatively, D is TRBD1 (6 bases). The CDR3 runs 17 residues. The germline V and J ends were trimmed by 3 bases and 0 bases, with 20 bases remaining between them. Germline V gene data show CDR1 as GTSNPN and CDR2 as SVGIG (reference sequence). CDR3 nucleotides: TGTGCCTGGAGGATGGAGACAGGTCGTTTCTCTAACTATGGCTACACCTTC. Translated, it gives CAWRMETGRFSNYGYTF. Supplemented by reference TRBV30 and TRBJ1-2, the full variable domain reads SQTIHQWPATLVQPVGSPLSLECTVEGTSNPNLYWYRQAAGRGLQLLFYSVGIGQISSEVPQNLSASRPQDRQFILSSKKLLLSDSGFYLCAWRMETGRFSNYGYTFGSGTRLTVV.

The rearrangement uses TRBV19 and TRBJ1-5; D is perhaps TRBD1 (6 bases). Per germline, CDR1 LNHDA and CDR2 SQIVND (reference sequence). Trimming removed 0 bases from V and 9 bases from J, with 15 bases in between. This CDR3 has 15 residues. The CDR3 DNA sequence: TGTGCCAGTAGTATAGATGCGGGGGCCTTTTGGCCCCAGCATTTT. This translates into CASSIDAGAFWPQHF.